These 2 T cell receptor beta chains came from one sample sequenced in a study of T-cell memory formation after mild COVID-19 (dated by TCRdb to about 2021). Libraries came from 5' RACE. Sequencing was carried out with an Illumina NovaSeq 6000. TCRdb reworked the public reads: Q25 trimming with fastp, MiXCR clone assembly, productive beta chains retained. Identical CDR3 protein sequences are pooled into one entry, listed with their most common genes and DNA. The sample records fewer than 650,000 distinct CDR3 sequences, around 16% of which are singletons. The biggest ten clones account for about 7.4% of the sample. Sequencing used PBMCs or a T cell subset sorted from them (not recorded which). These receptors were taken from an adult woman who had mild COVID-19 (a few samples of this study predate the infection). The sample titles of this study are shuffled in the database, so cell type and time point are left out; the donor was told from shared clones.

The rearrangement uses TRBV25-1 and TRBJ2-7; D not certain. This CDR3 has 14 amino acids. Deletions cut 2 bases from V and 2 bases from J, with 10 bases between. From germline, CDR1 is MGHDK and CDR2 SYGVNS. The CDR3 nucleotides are TGTGCCAGCAGTGAAGACGGTCTGACCTACGAGCAGTACTTC. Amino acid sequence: CASSEDGLTYEQYF.

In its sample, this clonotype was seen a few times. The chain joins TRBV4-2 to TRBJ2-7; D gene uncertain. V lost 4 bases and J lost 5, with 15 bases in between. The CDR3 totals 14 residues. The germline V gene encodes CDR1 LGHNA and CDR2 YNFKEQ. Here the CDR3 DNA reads TGTGCCAGCAGCCTCTCTGGTAGCTGGGACGAGCAGTACTTC. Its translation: CASSLSGSWDEQYF.